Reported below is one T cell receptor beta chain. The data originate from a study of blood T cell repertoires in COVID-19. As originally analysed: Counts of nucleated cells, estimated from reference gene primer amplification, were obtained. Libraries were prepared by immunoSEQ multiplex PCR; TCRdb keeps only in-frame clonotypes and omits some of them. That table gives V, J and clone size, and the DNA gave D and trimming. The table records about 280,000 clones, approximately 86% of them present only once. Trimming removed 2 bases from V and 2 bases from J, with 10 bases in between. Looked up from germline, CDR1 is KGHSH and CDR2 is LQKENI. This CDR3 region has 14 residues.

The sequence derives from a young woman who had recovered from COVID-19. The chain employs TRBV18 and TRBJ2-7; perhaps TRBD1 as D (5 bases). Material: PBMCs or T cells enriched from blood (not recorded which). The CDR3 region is CASSPRTPTYEQYF. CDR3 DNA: TGTGCCAGCTCACCAAGGACACCAACCTACGAGCAGTACTTC.